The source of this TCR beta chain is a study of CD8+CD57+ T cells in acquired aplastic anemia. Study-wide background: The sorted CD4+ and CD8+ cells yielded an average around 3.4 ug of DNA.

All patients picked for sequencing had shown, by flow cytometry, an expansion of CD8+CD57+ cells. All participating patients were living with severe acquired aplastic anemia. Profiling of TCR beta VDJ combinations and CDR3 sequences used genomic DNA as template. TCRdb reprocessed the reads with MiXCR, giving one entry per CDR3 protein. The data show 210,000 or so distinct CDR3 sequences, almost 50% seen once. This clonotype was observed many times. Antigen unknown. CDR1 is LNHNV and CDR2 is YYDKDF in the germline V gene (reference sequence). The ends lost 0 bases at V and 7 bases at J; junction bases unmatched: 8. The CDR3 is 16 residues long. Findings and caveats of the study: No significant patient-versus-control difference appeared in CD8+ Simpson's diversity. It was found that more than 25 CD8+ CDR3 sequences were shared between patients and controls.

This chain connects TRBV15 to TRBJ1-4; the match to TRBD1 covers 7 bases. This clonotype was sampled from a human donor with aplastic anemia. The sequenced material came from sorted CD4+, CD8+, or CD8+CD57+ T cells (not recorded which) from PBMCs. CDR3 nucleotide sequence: TGTGCCACCAGCAGAGATCGGGCAGGGGGAGCTGAAAAACTGTTTTTT. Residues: CATSRDRAGGAEKLFF.